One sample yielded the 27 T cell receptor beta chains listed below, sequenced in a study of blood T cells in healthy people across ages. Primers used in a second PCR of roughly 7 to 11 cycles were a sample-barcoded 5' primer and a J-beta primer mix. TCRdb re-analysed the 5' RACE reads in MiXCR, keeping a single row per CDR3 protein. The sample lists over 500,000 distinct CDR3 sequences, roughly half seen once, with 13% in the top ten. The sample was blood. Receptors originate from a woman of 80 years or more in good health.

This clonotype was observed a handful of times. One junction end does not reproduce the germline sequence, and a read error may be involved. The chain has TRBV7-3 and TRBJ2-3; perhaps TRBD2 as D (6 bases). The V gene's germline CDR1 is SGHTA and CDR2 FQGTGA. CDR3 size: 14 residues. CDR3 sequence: CASSPGTSTDAQYF. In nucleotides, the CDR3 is TGTGCCAGCAGCCCGGGAACTAGCACAGATGCGCAGTATTTT.

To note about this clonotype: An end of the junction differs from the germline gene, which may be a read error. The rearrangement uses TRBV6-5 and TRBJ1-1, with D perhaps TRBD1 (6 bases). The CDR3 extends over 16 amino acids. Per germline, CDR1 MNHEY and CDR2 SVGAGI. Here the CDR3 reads CASSYGGHRENTEAFF. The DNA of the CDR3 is TGTGCCAGCAGTTACGGGGGGCACAGAGAGAACACTGAGGCTTTCTTT.

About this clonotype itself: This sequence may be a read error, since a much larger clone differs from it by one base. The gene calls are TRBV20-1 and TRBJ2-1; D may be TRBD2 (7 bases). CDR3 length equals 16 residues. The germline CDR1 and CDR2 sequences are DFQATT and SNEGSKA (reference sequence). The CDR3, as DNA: TGCAGTGCTGGAGATTCGAGGGGGGGGATCTACAATGAGCAGTTCTTC. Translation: CSAGDSRGGIYNEQFF.

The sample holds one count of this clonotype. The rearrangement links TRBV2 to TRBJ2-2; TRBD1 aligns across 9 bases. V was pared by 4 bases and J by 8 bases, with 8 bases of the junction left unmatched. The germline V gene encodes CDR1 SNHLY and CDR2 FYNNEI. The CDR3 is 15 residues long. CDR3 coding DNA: TGTGCCAGCAGTGCCGGGACAGGGCGTTCTGGGGAGCTGTTTTTT. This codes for CASSAGTGRSGELFF.

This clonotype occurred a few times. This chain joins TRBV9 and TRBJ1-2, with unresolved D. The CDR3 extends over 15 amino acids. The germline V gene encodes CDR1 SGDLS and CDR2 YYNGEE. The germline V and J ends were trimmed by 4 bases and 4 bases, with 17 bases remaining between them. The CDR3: CASSPMLGAGYGYTF. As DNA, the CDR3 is TGTGCCAGCAGCCCCATGCTCGGTGCGGGCTATGGCTACACCTTC.

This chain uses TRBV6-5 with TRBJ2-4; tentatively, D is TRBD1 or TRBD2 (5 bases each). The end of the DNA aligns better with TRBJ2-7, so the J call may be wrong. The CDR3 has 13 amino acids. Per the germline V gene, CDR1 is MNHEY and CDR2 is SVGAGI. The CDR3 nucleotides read TGTGCCAGCAGATCAACCACAGGAGGCGAGCAGTACTTC. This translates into CASRSTTGGEQYF.

The CDR3 bases are TGTGCCACCAGCCAGGGGGATAGCGGAGATACGCAGTATTTT. Translating it yields CATSQGDSGDTQYF. The chain links TRBV24-1 to TRBJ2-3; weak D call: TRBD1 (7 bases). The CDR3 is 14 amino acids. Between the trimmed V and J ends, which lost 7 bases and 5 bases, there was a span of 15 bases. CDR1 and CDR2 from the germline V gene are KGHDR and SFDVKD.

CDR3 coding DNA: TGCAGTGCTAGGGGGGAGGGGAGGCCAGATACGCAGTATTTT. This sequence encodes CSARGEGRPDTQYF. The J gene is TRBJ2-3, the V gene TRBV20-1; TRBD2 matches at 7 bases. V was clipped by 3 bases and J by 4 bases; unmatched bases: 7. This CDR3 region has 14 residues. In germline, CDR1 is DFQATT, CDR2 SNEGSKA (reference sequence).

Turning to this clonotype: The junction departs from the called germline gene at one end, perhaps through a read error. The CDR3 spells CTSRGLTDTQYF. The CDR3 nucleotides are TGTACCAGCCGGGGGCTAACAGATACGCAGTATTTT. The chain is built from TRBV7-9 and TRBJ2-3; D may match TRBD1 or TRBD2 (6 bases each). Germline loops: CDR1 SEHNR, CDR2 FQNEAQ (reference sequence). The length of the CDR3 is 12 residues.

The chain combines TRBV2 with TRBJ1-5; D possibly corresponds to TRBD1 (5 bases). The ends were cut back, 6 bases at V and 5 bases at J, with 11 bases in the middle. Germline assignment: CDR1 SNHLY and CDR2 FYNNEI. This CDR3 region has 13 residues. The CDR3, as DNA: TGTGCCAGCAGCGGGCTCAGGGATCAGCCCCAGCATTTT. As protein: CASSGLRDQPQHF.

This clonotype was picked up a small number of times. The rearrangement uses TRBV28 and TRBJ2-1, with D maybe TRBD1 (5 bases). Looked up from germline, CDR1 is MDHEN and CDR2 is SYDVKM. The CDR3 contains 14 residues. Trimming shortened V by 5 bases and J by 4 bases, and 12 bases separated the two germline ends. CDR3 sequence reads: CASSVQTAYNEQFF. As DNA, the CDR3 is TGTGCCAGCAGTGTACAGACAGCATACAATGAGCAGTTCTTC.

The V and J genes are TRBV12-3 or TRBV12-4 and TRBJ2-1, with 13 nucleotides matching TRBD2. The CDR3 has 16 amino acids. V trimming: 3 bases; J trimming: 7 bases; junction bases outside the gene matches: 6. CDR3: CASSFTTSGGKNEQFF. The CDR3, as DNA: TGTGCCAGCAGTTTCACGACTAGCGGGGGGAAGAATGAGCAGTTCTTC.

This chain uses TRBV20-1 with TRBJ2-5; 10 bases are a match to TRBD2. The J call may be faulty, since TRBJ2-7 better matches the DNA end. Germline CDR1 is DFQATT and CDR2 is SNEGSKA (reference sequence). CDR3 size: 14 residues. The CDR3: CSALLAGSSYEQYF. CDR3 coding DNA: TGCAGTGCGCTACTAGCGGGGAGCTCCTACGAGCAGTACTTC.

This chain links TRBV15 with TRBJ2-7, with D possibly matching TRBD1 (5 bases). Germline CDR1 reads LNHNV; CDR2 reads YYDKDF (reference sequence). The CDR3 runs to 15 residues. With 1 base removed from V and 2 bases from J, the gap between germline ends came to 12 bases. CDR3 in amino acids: CATSRATTGTYEQYF. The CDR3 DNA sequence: TGTGCCACCAGCAGAGCCACAACAGGTACCTACGAGCAGTACTTC.

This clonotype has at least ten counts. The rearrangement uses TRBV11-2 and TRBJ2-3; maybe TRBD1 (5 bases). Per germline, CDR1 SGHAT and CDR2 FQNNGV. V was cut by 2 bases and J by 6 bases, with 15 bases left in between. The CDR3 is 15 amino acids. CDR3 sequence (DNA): TGTGCCAGCAGCTTAATCCAGGGTTCGTCGGATACGCAGTATTTT. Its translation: CASSLIQGSSDTQYF.

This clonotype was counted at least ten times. The CDR3 bases are TGTGCCAGCAGTCCGGGACAGGGGTTCTCTGGCTACACCTTC. Translated, it gives CASSPGQGFSGYTF. This chain links TRBV6-6 with TRBJ1-2; TRBD1 aligns across 10 bases. There are 14 residues in the CDR3. Per germline, CDR1 MNHNY and CDR2 SVGAGI (reference sequence). The J segment lost 7 bases and the V segment lost 5 bases, leaving 7 bases of the junction unmatched.

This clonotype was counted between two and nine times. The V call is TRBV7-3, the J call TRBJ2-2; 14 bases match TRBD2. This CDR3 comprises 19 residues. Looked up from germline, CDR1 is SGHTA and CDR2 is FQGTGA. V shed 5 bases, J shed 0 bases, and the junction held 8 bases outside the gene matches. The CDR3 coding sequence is TGTGCCAGCAGCCTGAGGACTAGCGGGAGGTTTACGAACACCGGGGAGCTGTTTTTT. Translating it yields CASSLRTSGRFTNTGELFF. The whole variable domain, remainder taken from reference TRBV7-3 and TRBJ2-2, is GAGVSQTPSNKVTEKGKYVELRCDPISGHTALYWYRQSLGQGPEFLIYFQGTGAADDSGLPNDRFFAVRPEGSVSTLKIQRTERGDSAVYLCASSLRTSGRFTNTGELFFGEGSRLTVL.

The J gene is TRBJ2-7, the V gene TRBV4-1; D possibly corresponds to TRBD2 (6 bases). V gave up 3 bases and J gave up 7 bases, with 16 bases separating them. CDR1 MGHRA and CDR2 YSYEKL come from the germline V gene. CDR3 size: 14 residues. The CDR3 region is CASSHLVLGGEQYF. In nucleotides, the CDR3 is TGCGCCAGCAGCCATCTCGTCCTGGGGGGAGAGCAGTACTTC.

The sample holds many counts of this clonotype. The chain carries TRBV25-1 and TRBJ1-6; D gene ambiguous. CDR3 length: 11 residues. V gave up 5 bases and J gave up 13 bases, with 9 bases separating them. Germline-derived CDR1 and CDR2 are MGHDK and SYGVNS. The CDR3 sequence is CASSRPDPLHF. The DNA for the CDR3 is TGTGCCAGCAGTCGCCCGGATCCCCTCCACTTT. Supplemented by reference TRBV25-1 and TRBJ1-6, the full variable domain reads EADIYQTPRYLVIGTGKKITLECSQTMGHDKMYWYQQDPGMELHLIHYSYGVNSTEKGDLSSESTVSRIRTEHFPLTLESARPSHTSQYLCASSRPDPLHFGNGTRLTVT.

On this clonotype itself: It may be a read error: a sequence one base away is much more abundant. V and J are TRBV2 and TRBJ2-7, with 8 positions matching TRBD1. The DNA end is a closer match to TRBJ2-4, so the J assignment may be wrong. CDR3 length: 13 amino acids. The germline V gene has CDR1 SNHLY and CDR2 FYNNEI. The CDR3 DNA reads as TGTGCCAGCAGTCAGACAGGGGTGGACATTCAGTACTTC. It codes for CASSQTGVDIQYF.

CDR3 in amino acids: CSARYPGARTDTQYF. The CDR3 bases are TGCAGTGCTAGATACCCGGGGGCCCGCACAGATACGCAGTATTTT. This chain connects TRBV20-1 to TRBJ2-3; possibly TRBD1 or TRBD2 for D (6 bases each). Germline lookup yields CDR1 DFQATT and CDR2 SNEGSKA (reference sequence). The CDR3 is 15 residues long. Trimming removed 2 bases at V and 1 base at J, with 13 bases between.

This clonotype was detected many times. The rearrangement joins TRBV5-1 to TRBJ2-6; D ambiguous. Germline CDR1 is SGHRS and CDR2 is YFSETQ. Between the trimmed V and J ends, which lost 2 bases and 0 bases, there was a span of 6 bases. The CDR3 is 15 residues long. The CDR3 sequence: CASSFQLSGANVLTF. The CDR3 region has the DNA TGCGCCAGCAGCTTCCAACTCTCTGGGGCCAACGTCCTGACTTTC. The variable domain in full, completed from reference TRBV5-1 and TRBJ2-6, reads KAGVTQTPRYLIKTRGQQVTLSCSPISGHRSVSWYQQTPGQGLQFLFEYFSETQRNKGNFPGRFSGRQFSNSRSEMNVSTLELGDSALYLCASSFQLSGANVLTFGAGSRLTVL.

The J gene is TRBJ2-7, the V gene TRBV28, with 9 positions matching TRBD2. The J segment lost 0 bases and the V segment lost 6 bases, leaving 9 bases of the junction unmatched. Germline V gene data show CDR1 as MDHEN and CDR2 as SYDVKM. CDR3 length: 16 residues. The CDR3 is CASRPNSGGISYEQYF. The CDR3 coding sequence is TGTGCCAGCAGGCCGAATAGCGGGGGTATCTCCTACGAGCAGTACTTC.

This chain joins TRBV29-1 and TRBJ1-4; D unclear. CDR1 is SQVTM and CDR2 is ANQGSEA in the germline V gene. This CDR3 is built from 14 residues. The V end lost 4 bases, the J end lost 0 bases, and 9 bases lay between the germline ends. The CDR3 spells CSVGVDPTNEKLFF. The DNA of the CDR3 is TGCAGCGTTGGGGTCGATCCAACTAATGAAAAACTGTTTTTT.

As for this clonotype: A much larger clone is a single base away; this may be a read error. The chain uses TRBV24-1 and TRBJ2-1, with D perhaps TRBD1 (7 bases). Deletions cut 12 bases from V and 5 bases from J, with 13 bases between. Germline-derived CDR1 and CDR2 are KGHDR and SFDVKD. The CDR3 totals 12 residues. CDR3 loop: CAAGQTNNEQFF. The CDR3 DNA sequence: TGTGCCGCGGGACAGACAAACAATGAGCAGTTCTTC.

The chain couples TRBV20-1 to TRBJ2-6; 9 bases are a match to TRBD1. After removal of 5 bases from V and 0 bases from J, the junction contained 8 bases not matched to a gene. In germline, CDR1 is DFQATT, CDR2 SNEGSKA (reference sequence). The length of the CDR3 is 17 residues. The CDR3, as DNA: TGCAGTGCTCACCCGGGACAGGGAGTCTCTGGGGCCAACGTCCTGACTTTC. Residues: CSAHPGQGVSGANVLTF.

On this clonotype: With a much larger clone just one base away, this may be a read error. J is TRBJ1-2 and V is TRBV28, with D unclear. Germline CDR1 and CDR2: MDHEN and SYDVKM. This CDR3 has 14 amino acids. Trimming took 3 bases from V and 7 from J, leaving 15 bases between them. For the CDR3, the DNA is TGTGCCAGCAGTTTTAATTGGGGTGACTTTGGCTACACCTTC. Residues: CASSFNWGDFGYTF.